This note documents a single TCR beta chain sequence. The antigen is not known. Trimming pared 7 bases from V and 0 bases from J, leaving 12 bases between. CDR3 length equals 14 residues. TRBV12-4/TRBJ1-2 clonotypes were amplified with adaptor-ligated barcode primers. TCRdb analysed the multiplex PCR reads with MiXCR anew, one entry per CDR3 protein. The table lists 2,000 or so distinct CDR3 sequences, over 1% of them singletons. Naive CD4+ T cells were purified with Tregs depleted by CD25. Findings and caveats of the study: Tumor Tregs overlapped most with tumor, then blood, naive CD4+ cells. The TCR gene usage of tumor memory CD4+ T cells clustered together with blood and lymph node memory CD4+ cells and with lymph node naive CD4+ cells.

Specimen: naive CD4+ T cells sorted from blood. The sample's subset: naive CD4+ T cells, CD4+CD45RA+CD25-. The chain carries TRBV12-3 or TRBV12-4 and TRBJ1-2; D unresolved. The sequence was obtained from a female donor with breast cancer. The CDR3 reads CASTLGRPNYGYTF. The CDR3 DNA reads TGTGCCAGCACTCTAGGTCGGCCTAACTATGGCTACACCTTC.